The entry that follows covers one T cell receptor beta chain sequence. No antigen is known for it. The CDR3 sequence is 16 residues long. The germline V gene has CDR1 SGHNT and CDR2 YYREEE (reference sequence). The junction had 10 bases not matched to a gene; V was cut back by 4 bases and J by 3 bases. The sample belongs to a study of cytomegalovirus exposure and HLA in healthy donors. The PCR made use of 60 Vbeta and 13 Jbeta primers. This table comes from immunoSEQ multiplex PCR, and its TCRdb copy is limited to in-frame clones, with some not included. The sample lists roughly 180,000 clones, more than 70% occurring once. Findings and limits, study-wide: In a later analysis, TCR beta V- and J-gene trimming was associated with a missense DCLRE1C variant.

The specimen sequenced was PBMCs. This chain uses TRBV5-4 with TRBJ2-5; 9 bases agree with TRBD2. This receptor was obtained from a girl under 18 in good health and CMV-seropositive. The CDR3 sequence is CASSPGAGGAEETQYF. For the CDR3, the DNA is TGTGCCAGCAGCCCCGGAGCGGGAGGTGCCGAAGAGACCCAGTACTTC. Together with reference TRBV5-4 and TRBJ2-5, the CDR3 gives the full variable domain: ETGVTQSPTHLIKTRGQQVTLRCSSQSGHNTVSWYQQALGQGPQFIFQYYREEENGRGNFPPRFSGLQFPNYSSELNVNALELDDSALYLCASSPGAGGAEETQYFGPGTRLLVL.